This T cell receptor (beta chain) came from a study of T cells in localized non-small cell lung cancer. The CDR3 has 13 residues. V lost 8 bases, J lost 6 bases, and 9 bases stayed unmatched. Germline V lookup: CDR1 SQVTM, CDR2 ANQGSEA. Some clones are missing from TCRdb's copy, which holds only in-frame ones; the method was immunoSEQ multiplex PCR. The sample includes roughly 25,000 clones, 75% to 90% of them seen just once. As regards this clone: The antigen is unknown.

Study-level findings and limits: Adjacent lung held a median 57 of the top 100 tumor clones.

The material sequenced was peripheral blood, taken before any cancer treatment. V is TRBV29-1 and J is TRBJ2-1; 8 positions agree with TRBD2. The source of this sequence is a male donor aged 60 or over with stage II squamous cell lung carcinoma. The CDR3 nucleotides read TGCAGCTCGAGCGGGGGAAATGTCAATGAGCAGTTCTTC. This encodes CSSSGGNVNEQFF.